Given below is one T cell receptor beta chain in context. Cohorts were assigned according to the clinical history that participants reported. This sample is part of a study of blood T cell repertoires in COVID-19. Here immunoSEQ multiplex PCR was the method, and the copy in TCRdb shows in-frame clones only, minus some. The sample has under 300,000 clones; roughly 90% are singletons. The germline V and J ends were trimmed by 8 bases and 8 bases, with 15 bases remaining between them. The CDR3 has 12 residues. V gene TRBV12-3 or TRBV12-4 combines with J gene TRBJ1-1, with D possibly matching TRBD1 (5 bases). Sequencing was carried out using PBMCs or T cells enriched from blood (not recorded which). This TCR derives from an older woman who had recovered from COVID-19. CDR3 in DNA: TGTGCCAGCTCGATTCAGGGCCCCGAAGCTTTCTTT. Translated: CASSIQGPEAFF.